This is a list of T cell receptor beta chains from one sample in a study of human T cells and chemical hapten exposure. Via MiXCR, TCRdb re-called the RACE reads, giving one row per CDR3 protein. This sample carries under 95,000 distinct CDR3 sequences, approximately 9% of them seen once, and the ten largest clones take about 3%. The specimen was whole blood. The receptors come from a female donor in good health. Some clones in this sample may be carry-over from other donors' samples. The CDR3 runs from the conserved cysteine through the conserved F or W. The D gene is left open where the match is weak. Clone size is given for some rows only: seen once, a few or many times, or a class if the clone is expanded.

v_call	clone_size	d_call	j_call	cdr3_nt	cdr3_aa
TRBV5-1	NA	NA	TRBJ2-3	TGCGCCAGCAGCGGGGGACATACGAGTGCAGATACGCAGTATTTT	CASSGGHTSADTQYF
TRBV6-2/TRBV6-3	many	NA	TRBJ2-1	TGTGCCAGCAGTTACCCCGGACAGAATGAGCAGTTCTTC	CASSYPGQNEQFF
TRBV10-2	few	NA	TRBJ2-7	TGCGCCAGCAGTGAGAAGGGGCCCAGAGCCTACGAGCAGTACTTC	CASSEKGPRAYEQYF
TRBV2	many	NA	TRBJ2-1	TGTGCCAGCAGAGCTGCCTCCTACAATGAGCAGTTCTTC	CASRAASYNEQFF
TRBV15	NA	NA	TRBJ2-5	TGTGCCACCACCAGAAGGACAGAAGAGACCCAGTACTTC	CATTRRTEETQYF
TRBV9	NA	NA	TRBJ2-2	TGTGCCAGCAGCGTAGATTCAACGGGCGGGGAGCTGTTTTTT	CASSVDSTGGELFF
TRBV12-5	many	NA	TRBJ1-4	TGTGCTAGTGGTTTGGTAGGCGAGAAACTGTTTTTT	CASGLVGEKLFF
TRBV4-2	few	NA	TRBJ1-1	TGTGCCAGCAGCCAAGATGCAGGGTACGGTTACTACACTGAAGCTTTCTTT	CASSQDAGYGYYTEAFF
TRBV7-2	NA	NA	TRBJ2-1	TGTGCCAGCAGCTTAGCCGCAGGGGCGCGCTACAATGAGCAGTTCTTC	CASSLAAGARYNEQFF
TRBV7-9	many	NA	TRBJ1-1	TGTGCCAGCAGCTTAGAATGGACTGAAGCTTTCTTT	CASSLEWTEAFF
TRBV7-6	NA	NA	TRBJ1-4	TGTGCCAGCAGCTTAGCCTCAGTCGATAATGAAAAACTGTTTTTT	CASSLASVDNEKLFF
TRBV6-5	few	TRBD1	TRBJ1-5	TGTGCCAGCAGTTACTCAGGGGGCAGCAATCAGCCCCAGCATTTT	CASSYSGGSNQPQHF
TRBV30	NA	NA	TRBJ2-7	TGTGCCTGGAGTGAGCGCTACGAGCAGTACTTC	CAWSERYEQYF
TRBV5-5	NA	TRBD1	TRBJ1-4	TGTGCCAGCAGCTTGGCCCCCCACAGGGGGCGCGCATTAGGGAATGAAAAACTGTTTTTT	CASSLAPHRGRALGNEKLFF
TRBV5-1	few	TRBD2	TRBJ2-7	TGCGCCAGCAGCGAGGGACTAGCGAAGTACGAGCAGTACTTC	CASSEGLAKYEQYF
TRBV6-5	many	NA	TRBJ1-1	TGTGCCAGCAGTTACAGGGATCCCACTGAAGCTTTCTTT	CASSYRDPTEAFF
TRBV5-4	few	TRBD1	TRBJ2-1	TGTGCCAGCAGCAAAACAGGGGGTTTCGTTAATGAGCAGTTCTTC	CASSKTGGFVNEQFF
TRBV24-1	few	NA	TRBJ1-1	TGTGCCACCAGGGGATCGGACACTGAAGCTTTCTTT	CATRGSDTEAFF
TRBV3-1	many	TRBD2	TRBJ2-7	TGTGCCAGCAGCCCGACTAGCGGGAGCTACGAGCAGTACTTC	CASSPTSGSYEQYF
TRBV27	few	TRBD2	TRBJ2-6	TGTGCCAGCAGCTATATAGCGGGAGGGCCTGGGGCCAACGTCCTGACTTTC	CASSYIAGGPGANVLTF
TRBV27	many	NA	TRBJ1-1	TGTGCCAGCAGTTTATGGGGAGGAGGAAACACTGAAGCTTTCTTT	CASSLWGGGNTEAFF
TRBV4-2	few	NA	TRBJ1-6	TGTGCCAGCAGCCAAGAATCAGGGCAGGGTAGCTCCTATAATTCACCCCTCCACTTT	CASSQESGQGSSYNSPLHF
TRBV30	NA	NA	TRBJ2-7	TGTGCCTGCAGTGACAGGGAGGTTTCCTACGAGCAGTACTTC	CACSDREVSYEQYF
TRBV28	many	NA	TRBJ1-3	TGTGCCAGCAGTATCGGAGGGTTTGGGGAATTGGGAAACACCATATATTTT	CASSIGGFGELGNTIYF
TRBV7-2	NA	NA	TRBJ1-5	TGTGCCAGCAGCTTATTTGTTGGGTGGGAGGGCGCCGGCCCAGATCAGCCCCAGCATTTT	CASSLFVGWEGAGPDQPQHF
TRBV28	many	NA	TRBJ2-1	TGTGCCAGCAGTTTAAGGGGGGGAAACAATGAGCAGTTCTTC	CASSLRGGNNEQFF
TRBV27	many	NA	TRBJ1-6	TGTGCCAGCAGTAGAACACCCACGGGGTATAATTCACCCCTCCACTTT	CASSRTPTGYNSPLHF
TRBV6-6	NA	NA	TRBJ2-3	TGTGCCAGCGTTCCTCCTACGCAGTATTTT	CASVPPTQYF
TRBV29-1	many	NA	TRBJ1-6	TGCAGCGTTGCCTTAGGGACGTCTAATTCACCCCTCCACTTT	CSVALGTSNSPLHF
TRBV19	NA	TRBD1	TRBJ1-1	TGTGCCAGTAGTCCCCGGACAGGGGTGGTTTCATTGGCTTTCTTT	CASSPRTGVVSLAFF